The next 10 T cell receptor beta chains were all read from a single sample in a study of cytomegalovirus exposure and HLA in healthy donors. Measured with immunoSEQ multiplex PCR; TCRdb has only the in-frame clones, and not every one. The table has under 140,000 clones, 89% seen once. Sequencing was performed on PBMCs. Receptors were obtained from a woman aged 18-29 years in good health and CMV-seronegative.

The CDR3 DNA reads as TGCGCCAGCAGCTTGGTCGACCTACGGGACACTGAAGCTTTCTTT. Amino acid sequence: CASSLVDLRDTEAFF. The chain employs TRBV5-1 and TRBJ1-1; D not certain. The CDR3 length is 15 residues. Germline V gives CDR1 SGHRS, CDR2 YFSETQ. Trimming shortened V by 0 bases and J by 3 bases, and 12 bases separated the two germline ends.

V and J are TRBV30 and TRBJ2-5; 12 bases align to TRBD2. Per germline, CDR1 GTSNPN and CDR2 SVGIG (reference sequence). CDR3 length equals 14 residues. The CDR3 loop reads CAWALAGGGETQYF. The CDR3 nucleotides read TGTGCATGGGCCCTAGCGGGAGGGGGAGAGACCCAGTACTTC.

The gene calls are TRBV27 and TRBJ1-4; a weak D match, TRBD1 (6 bases). The CDR3 spans 17 residues. Germline lookup yields CDR1 MNHEY and CDR2 SMNVEV (reference sequence). Trimming took off 4 bases at V and 3 bases at J, with 18 bases between the two ends. CDR3 nucleotide sequence: TGTGCCAGCAGTTCGTCCCCCCCAGGGGCCCCTAATGAAAAACTGTTTTTT. Translating it yields CASSSSPPGAPNEKLFF.

V usage is TRBV9 and J usage is TRBJ2-3; D is perhaps TRBD1 (6 bases). The germline V gene has CDR1 SGDLS and CDR2 YYNGEE. Trimming cost V 3 bases and J 0 bases, with 14 bases left between them. The CDR3 spans 16 residues. CDR3 protein: CASSANSGHSTDTQYF. The DNA of the CDR3 is TGTGCCAGCAGCGCGAACTCGGGACACAGCACAGATACGCAGTATTTT.

This chain uses TRBV19 with TRBJ1-1; D perhaps matches TRBD1 (5 bases). Trimming pared 3 bases from V and 4 bases from J, leaving 9 bases between. The CDR3 spans 13 residues. From germline, CDR1 is LNHDA and CDR2 SQIVND (reference sequence). This chain's CDR3 is CASSIIQGTEAFF. The CDR3 bases are TGTGCCAGTAGTATTATTCAGGGCACTGAAGCTTTCTTT.

This chain uses TRBV29-1 with TRBJ2-1; D might be TRBD1 (6 bases). Germline values: CDR1 SQVTM, CDR2 ANQGSEA. This CDR3 contains 15 residues. Trimming removed 2 bases from V and 7 bases from J, with 18 bases in between. CDR3 amino acids: CSVESLGQGQNEQFF. The DNA of the CDR3 is TGCAGCGTTGAAAGTTTAGGGCAGGGGCAGAATGAGCAGTTCTTC.

The chain couples TRBV7-3 to TRBJ2-1, with D uncertain. This CDR3 has 11 amino acids. V was clipped by 5 bases and J by 5 bases, with 4 bases between them. Germline V gene data show CDR1 as SGHTA and CDR2 as FQGTGA. The CDR3 DNA reads TGTGCCAGCAGCCTAGACAATGAGCAGTTCTTC. Amino acid sequence: CASSLDNEQFF.

The chain carries TRBV2 and TRBJ1-2, with TRBD1 matching over 7 bases. Germline V gene data show CDR1 as SNHLY and CDR2 as FYNNEI. This CDR3 comprises 15 residues. After removal of 5 bases from V and 0 bases from J, the junction contained 6 bases not matched to a gene. The CDR3 reads CASSRDRAANYGYTF. The CDR3 DNA reads TGTGCCAGCAGTCGGGACAGAGCAGCTAACTATGGCTACACCTTC.

This chain connects TRBV2 to TRBJ2-1; 10 bases map to TRBD2. This CDR3 comprises 15 residues. Germline CDR1 is SNHLY and CDR2 is FYNNEI. With 8 bases clipped from V and 6 bases from J, the junction kept 10 bases outside the gene matches. CDR3 protein: CASLVKREGGNEQFF. The CDR3 nucleotides read TGTGCCAGCCTCGTCAAGCGGGAGGGGGGCAATGAGCAGTTCTTC.

The rearrangement joins TRBV27 to TRBJ2-7; a weak D match, TRBD1 (5 bases). Germline CDR1 reads MNHEY; CDR2 reads SMNVEV (reference sequence). The CDR3 extends over 14 amino acids. V was shortened by 5 bases and J by 2 bases, with 13 bases between the two germline ends. The CDR3 DNA reads TGTGCCAGCAGTACCGGAGAACAGGCCTACGAGCAGTACTTC. This sequence encodes CASSTGEQAYEQYF.